The rows below give T cell receptor beta chains drawn from one sample of a study of blood T cell repertoires in COVID-19. The assay was immunoSEQ multiplex PCR, and TCRdb's table has in-frame clones only and misses some. The repertoire consists of about 210,000 clones, with about 87% occurring once and the leading ten covering about 2.9%. Sequencing was performed on peripheral blood. Source of these receptors: a man aged 60 to 69 with acute or convalescent COVID-19. Each CDR3 is given with its conserved first and last residue. D genes are given only for firm matches. Clone size is given for some rows only: seen once, a few or many times, or a class if the clone is expanded.

v_call,j_call,cdr3_length,d_call,clone_size,cdr3_aa,cdr3_nt
TRBV14,TRBJ2-2,17,NA,NA,CASSQDSGRRNTGELFF,TGTGCCAGCAGCCAAGATTCAGGCCGCCGGAACACCGGGGAGCTGTTTTTT
TRBV9,TRBJ2-2,13,NA,NA,CASSVVETGELFF,TGTGCCAGCAGCGTAGTGGAGACCGGGGAGCTGTTTTTT
TRBV27,TRBJ2-3,18,TRBD2,NA,CASSTRLAGGDLLDTQYF,TGTGCCAGCAGTACCAGACTAGCGGGGGGGGATCTTTTAGATACGCAGTATTTT
TRBV19,TRBJ1-2,14,NA,NA,CASSISRGNYGYTF,TGTGCCAGTAGTATATCCCGGGGTAACTATGGCTACACCTTC
TRBV28,TRBJ2-7,15,NA,NA,CASSPPTGSRWEQYF,TGTGCCAGCAGTCCCCCTACAGGGTCGAGGTGGGAGCAGTACTTC
TRBV24-1,TRBJ2-7,15,TRBD2,NA,CATSDPTSGTYEQYF,TGTGCCACCAGTGATCCGACTAGCGGTACCTACGAGCAGTACTTC
TRBV4-1,TRBJ1-3,16,TRBD1,NA,CASSRSQGAPGNTIYF,TGCGCCAGCAGCCGATCACAGGGGGCTCCTGGAAACACCATATATTTT
TRBV5-1,TRBJ2-4,15,TRBD1,once,CASRTATGTKGIQYF,TGCGCCAGCAGGACGGCGACAGGGACCAAAGGGATTCAGTACTTC
TRBV5-1,TRBJ2-7,14,NA,NA,CASSLGQVSYEQYF,TGCGCCAGCAGCTTGGGACAGGTCTCCTACGAGCAGTACTTC
TRBV9,TRBJ1-2,14,NA,NA,CASSVGRAGDGYTF,TGTGCCAGCAGCGTTGGCAGGGCGGGAGATGGCTACACCTTC
TRBV10-3,TRBJ1-6,18,NA,NA,CAISESRMGGRHNSPLHF,TGTGCCATCAGTGAGTCCCGAATGGGGGGTAGGCATAATTCACCCCTCCACTTT
TRBV28,TRBJ2-3,16,TRBD2,NA,CASRDTSGGNTDTQYF,TGTGCCAGCAGGGATACTAGCGGGGGAAACACAGATACGCAGTATTTT
TRBV5-1,TRBJ1-1,16,NA,NA,CASSLQGSTLGTEAFF,TGCGCCAGCAGCTTGCAGGGGTCCACTTTGGGGACTGAAGCTTTCTTT
TRBV9,TRBJ1-5,17,TRBD1,NA,CASSVGTGDAGDQPQHF,TGTGCCAGCAGCGTAGGGACAGGGGACGCGGGTGATCAGCCCCAGCATTTT
TRBV5-1,TRBJ2-7,17,TRBD2,NA,CASTPTSGGASSYEQYF,TGCGCCAGCACTCCGACTAGCGGGGGGGCTAGCTCCTACGAGCAGTACTTC